This TCR beta chain was identified during a study of response to subunit inactivated influenza vaccine. General study results and limits: It was suggested by the authors that few new T cells are recruited by each seasonal influenza vaccination.

This clonotype occurred many times. Its antigen is unidentified. Germline V gene data show CDR1 as LGHNA and CDR2 as YNFKEQ. This CDR3 has 15 residues. V was trimmed by 1 base and J by 1 base, leaving 10 bases between them. In TCRdb, the RT-PCR reads were re-called with MiXCR into one record per CDR3 protein. Of some 850,000 distinct CDR3 sequences listed, approximately 17% were seen once; the top ten hold about a tenth. The specimen comprised PBMCs from blood, sampled about 5 days after vaccination. The clonotype comes from a man aged 45-65 years who received an inactivated influenza vaccine. This chain connects TRBV4-2 to TRBJ1-1; D uncertain. The CDR3 nucleotides are TGTGCCAGCAGCCAAGCCGCCCTACAGAACACTGAAGCTTTCTTT. Translated: CASSQAALQNTEAFF.